This record looks at one T cell receptor beta chain sequence and its context. This clonotype is considered medium-sized (0.01 to 0.1%). Which antigen it targets is not known. The input lacks base qualities; no much larger clone sits a single base away. Using a mixed TRB-A/B primer pool, multiplex touch-down PCR amplified rearranged TRB sequences covering the V, D and J segments. Illumina adapters and sample indices were attached to the amplicons in two consecutive PCR reactions using Phusion HS II polymerase. After gel purification with the NucleoSpin Gel and PCR Clean-up kit, the amplicons were checked using Qubit and an Agilent 2100 Bioanalyzer. Libraries were sequenced on an Illumina MiSeq using 600-cycle, single-indexed, paired-end runs. The study's own analysis went as follows. MiXCR versions 2.12 and 3.0.5 were used to process the TRB sequences. Each unique CDR3 nucleotide sequence was counted as one clone, and only productive sequences with at least two reads were retained. The repertoire metrics were Shannon diversity, evenness, clonality (defined as one minus evenness), and alpha-parameterized diversity profiles covering alpha 0 to 5. The IGoR algorithm was used to compute generation probabilities of clones in paired pre- and post-chemotherapy samples. The raw public reads went through TCRdb reprocessing: fastp at Q25, MiXCR clone calling, in-frame beta chains kept. Each CDR3 protein gets just one entry, which takes the most common genes and DNA from the rows behind it. For this entry, the V and J calls and clone size follow TCRdb and not the study's own pipeline. A total of around 4,000 distinct CDR3 sequences appear in this sample, about 29% of them only once. Roughly 22% of the sample is taken by the ten largest.

These data come from a study of T cell repertoires in aging, cancer and after chemotherapy (dated by TCRdb to about 2019). Regarding the study in general: Six donor age groups were covered, ranging from 30 or younger up to 70 or older, and each group contained at least three individuals. The complete dataset included some 9 million TCR reads. In the solid tumor group, paired pre- and post-chemotherapy samples were obtained from brain tumor (glioblastoma) patients receiving temozolomide-based therapy. The study profiled peripheral blood TCR beta repertoires from healthy donors and cancer patients to examine immunoaging and T cell reconstitution after chemotherapy. Alongside some 100 healthy donors serving as a reference group, the cohort included approximately 210 cancer patients, of whom some 90 had hematological cancers and about 130 had solid cancers.

Genomic DNA extracted from peripheral blood, rather than sorted cells or RNA, was used as the source for amplification of TCR beta rearrangements. The investigation overall reported the following: In healthy donors, the drop in TCR diversity with age came mainly from a loss of richness, whereas in cancer patients a loss of evenness also played a part. It was noted by the authors that conclusions about immunological memory after chemotherapy cannot be drawn from the repertoire data. In both cancer cohorts, median generation probability rose over the chemotherapy interval, which suggests that the repertoire was reconstituted through rebound thymic output. Significantly lower blood TCR diversity and higher clonality were observed in untreated patients with hematological or solid cancers than in age-matched healthy donors.

The CDR3 holds 11 amino acids from the cysteine to the phenylalanine. Only the CDR3 DNA is retained, 33 bases long and in frame from the first base. CDR1 MNHEY and CDR2 SVGEGT are derived from the germline V gene. V lost 5 bases and J lost 6 bases; the stretch between them is 4 bases long. This receptor was obtained from a human donor with a solid tumor. The chain links TRBV6-2 or TRBV6-3 with TRBJ2-2, with no D gene named confidently. Sequenced input: blood. This receptor carries the CDR3 CASSRAGELFF. The sequence in DNA is TGTGCCAGCAGTAGGGCCGGGGAGCTGTTTTTT.